This TCR beta chain was observed in a study of cytomegalovirus exposure and HLA in healthy donors. Study-level findings and limits: Rarity held for most TCR sequences, but there were some public TCRs that occurred in many donors.

Looked up from germline, CDR1 is SGHNT and CDR2 is YENEEA. V lost 5 bases and J lost 0; bases outside the gene matches: 6. The CDR3 is 16 amino acids. PCR primers comprised 60 Vbeta and 13 Jbeta primers. TCRdb's table, derived via immunoSEQ multiplex PCR, lists solely in-frame clones and lacks some. The repertoire table contains around 150,000 clones. Concerning this clone itself: The antigen is undetermined.

The specimen was PBMCs. The V gene is TRBV11-3, the J gene TRBJ1-1, with TRBD1 matching 10 bases. The clonotype originates from a man aged 30 to 39 in good health and CMV-seronegative. The CDR3 nucleotides read TGTGCCAGCAGCAACCCGGGACAGGGGATGAACACTGAAGCTTTCTTT. Protein: CASSNPGQGMNTEAFF.